One T cell receptor (beta chain) is described in this entry. Its target is unknown. PCR primers comprised 60 Vbeta and 13 Jbeta primers. Sequencing used immunoSEQ multiplex PCR; TCRdb keeps in-frame clones, though not all of them. The table lists 100,000 to 150,000 clones, more than 9% of them singletons. This specimen belongs to a study of cytomegalovirus exposure and HLA in healthy donors. Findings and limits, study-wide: Donor immune exposure was known only as CMV serostatus.

The germline V gene encodes CDR1 SGHRS and CDR2 YFSETQ. The CDR3 runs 14 residues. Trimming cost V 5 bases and J 4 bases, with 13 bases left between them. Sequencing was carried out using PBMCs. The chain employs TRBV5-1 and TRBJ2-1, with D possibly TRBD1 on 5 matching bases. This sequence was found in a young woman in good health and CMV-seropositive. The CDR3 bases are TGCGCCAGCAGACCAGAAGGGGTTTACAATGAGCAGTTCTTC. It specifies CASRPEGVYNEQFF.